The 32 T cell receptor beta chains below were found in one sample sequenced in a study of OX40 agonist ivuxolimab in advanced cancers. Sequencing used immunoSEQ multiplex PCR; TCRdb keeps in-frame clones, though not all of them. This table holds 8,500 to 9,500 clones, about 73% found once. Sequencing was performed on CD4+ or CD8+ T cells sorted from blood, taken in a trial of the OX40 agonist ivuxolimab. The receptors were gathered from an adult with an advanced solid tumor such as melanoma, head and neck, liver or kidney cancer.

The V gene is TRBV7-3, the J gene TRBJ2-5, with 13 bases identical to TRBD2. With 4 bases clipped from V and 4 bases from J, the junction kept 6 bases outside the gene matches. This CDR3 spans 16 amino acids. Germline V CDR1 and CDR2: SGHTA, FQGTGA. CDR3 region: CASSSGTSGTGETQYF. In DNA form, the CDR3 reads TGTGCCAGCAGCTCCGGGACTAGCGGGACGGGAGAGACCCAGTACTTC.

CDR3: CASSHPMTDTQYF. CDR3 sequence (DNA): TGTGCCAGCAGCCACCCTATGACAGATACGCAGTATTTT. V gene TRBV14 combines with J gene TRBJ2-3; D remains ambiguous. Germline values: CDR1 SGHDN, CDR2 FVKESK. V was shortened by 3 bases and J by 3 bases, with 7 bases between the two germline ends. This CDR3 spans 13 amino acids.

The count of this clone is one. The chain carries TRBV7-9 and TRBJ1-4, with D possibly TRBD1 on 5 matching bases. Looked up from germline, CDR1 is SEHNR and CDR2 is FQNEAQ (reference sequence). Trimming removed 7 bases at V and 8 bases at J, with 11 bases between. The CDR3 runs 12 residues. The DNA of the CDR3 is TGTGCCAGCAAAGGGGCCGGAGAAAAACTGTTTTTT. It translates to CASKGAGEKLFF.

In its sample, this clone was seen once. The chain couples TRBV4-3 to TRBJ2-7; weak D call: TRBD2 (6 bases). V was trimmed by 0 bases and J by 2 bases, leaving 11 bases between them. This CDR3 comprises 15 residues. Germline assignment: CDR1 LGHNA and CDR2 YSLEER. CDR3: CASSQDSAGPYEQYF. CDR3 coding DNA: TGCGCCAGCAGCCAAGACTCAGCGGGCCCCTACGAGCAGTACTTC.

This chain connects TRBV6-5 to TRBJ2-2; 8 nucleotides agree with TRBD1. The CDR3 consists of 15 residues. The ends lost 2 bases at V and 5 bases at J; junction bases unmatched: 4. Germline CDR1 is MNHEY and CDR2 is SVGAGI. This CDR3 reads CASSYRDRWTGELFF. As DNA, the CDR3 is TGTGCCAGCAGTTACCGGGACAGGTGGACCGGGGAGCTGTTTTTT.

The rearrangement links TRBV28 to TRBJ2-1, with 10 bases that match TRBD2. The trim removed 3 bases at V and 6 bases at J, leaving 11 bases unmatched. Germline V gene lookup returns CDR1 MDHEN and CDR2 SYDVKM. This CDR3 spans 17 amino acids. CDR3 amino acids: CASSLLGVAGGGNEQFF. In DNA form, the CDR3 reads TGTGCCAGCAGTTTGCTAGGTGTAGCGGGAGGCGGCAATGAGCAGTTCTTC.

This chain joins TRBV28 and TRBJ2-7; D is undetermined. Trimming removed 4 bases from V and 4 bases from J, with 8 bases in between. Germline-derived CDR1 and CDR2 are MDHEN and SYDVKM. CDR3 length equals 12 residues. CDR3 in amino acids: CASSSPLYEQYF. CDR3 DNA sequence: TGTGCCAGCAGTTCTCCCCTTTACGAGCAGTACTTC.

The V and J genes are TRBV4-1 and TRBJ2-1, with D unclear. Germline V gives CDR1 MGHRA, CDR2 YSYEKL. The germline V and J ends were trimmed by 0 bases and 1 base, with 7 bases remaining between them. There are 15 residues in the CDR3. The CDR3 spells CASSQEDLSYNEQFF. CDR3 bases: TGCGCCAGCAGCCAAGAGGATTTGTCCTACAATGAGCAGTTCTTC.

This chain links TRBV6-6 with TRBJ1-5; no clear D gene. V shed 6 bases and J shed 3 bases, with 9 bases lying between them. CDR1 and CDR2 from the germline V gene are MNHNY and SVGAGI (reference sequence). The CDR3 is 13 amino acids. For the CDR3, the DNA is TGTGCCAGCAGCCTCTTGCTCAATCAGCCCCAGCATTTT. This sequence encodes CASSLLLNQPQHF.

The V gene is TRBV28, the J gene TRBJ2-1; D could derive from TRBD1 or TRBD2 (5 bases each). The CDR3 has 13 residues. Germline V gene lookup returns CDR1 MDHEN and CDR2 SYDVKM. Trimming stripped 4 bases from V and 5 bases from J, with 9 bases between. The CDR3 spells CASSSADNNEQFF. CDR3 bases: TGTGCCAGCAGTTCAGCGGACAACAATGAGCAGTTCTTC.

This clone came up a few times. The V and J genes are TRBV11-2 and TRBJ2-7, with 7 bases identical to TRBD2. J gave up 0 bases and V 1 base, and 0 bases lay outside the gene matches. CDR1 and CDR2 (germline): SGHAT, FQNNGV. CDR3 length: 14 amino acids. CDR3 sequence: CASSLAGGSYEQYF. The CDR3 region has the DNA TGTGCCAGCAGCTTAGCGGGGGGCTCCTACGAGCAGTACTTC.

This rearrangement joins TRBV4-3 to TRBJ1-2; 8 bases are a match to TRBD1. The length of the CDR3 is 16 residues. Germline trimming cut 0 bases from V and 5 bases from J; bases unmatched to any gene: 8. Looked up from germline, CDR1 is LGHNA and CDR2 is YSLEER. This CDR3 is CASSQDRSDRGYGYTF. The CDR3 bases are TGCGCCAGCAGCCAAGATCGCAGCGACAGGGGTTATGGCTACACCTTC.

The rearrangement uses TRBV10-3 and TRBJ1-4; maybe TRBD1 (5 bases). Germline lookup yields CDR1 ENHRY and CDR2 SYGVKD. V lost 8 bases and J lost 7, with 14 bases in between. There are 13 residues in the CDR3. The CDR3: CAISGDVTEKLFF. The CDR3 region has the DNA TGTGCCATCTCGGGGGACGTCACTGAAAAACTGTTTTTT.

There are a few counts of this clone. This sequence joins TRBV28 and TRBJ1-1, with D tentatively TRBD1 (6 bases). Looked up from germline, CDR1 is MDHEN and CDR2 is SYDVKM. V lost 6 bases to trimming and J lost 1 base, with 18 bases between them. The CDR3 consists of 16 residues. CDR3 sequence (DNA): TGTGCCAGCAGAAGACGGGGCAGGGGCCCGAACACTGAAGCTTTCTTT. Its translation: CASRRRGRGPNTEAFF.

The chain combines TRBV28 with TRBJ1-1, with D unresolved. CDR1 MDHEN and CDR2 SYDVKM come from the germline V gene. Trimming removed 3 bases from V and 6 bases from J, with 14 bases in between. The CDR3 is made up of 14 amino acids. The chain's CDR3 is CASSLEEVRSEAFF. In nucleotides, the CDR3 is TGTGCCAGCAGTTTGGAGGAGGTTCGATCTGAAGCTTTCTTT. The full variable domain, rest sourced from reference TRBV28 and TRBJ1-1, is DVKVTQSSRYLVKRTGEKVFLECVQDMDHENMFWYRQDPGLGLRLIYFSYDVKMKEKGDIPEGYSVSREKKERFSLILESASTNQTSMYLCASSLEEVRSEAFFGQGTRLTVV.

The count of this clone is one. The V and J genes are TRBV4-3 and TRBJ2-7; D may be TRBD1 (6 bases). The germline V gene encodes CDR1 LGHNA and CDR2 YSLEER. The CDR3 is made up of 13 amino acids. V lost 3 bases to trimming and J lost 4 bases, with 10 bases between them. The CDR3 DNA follows: TGCGCCAGCAGCCATTACACAGGGTACGAGCAGTACTTC. It is translated as CASSHYTGYEQYF.

The chain joins TRBV11-3 to TRBJ2-7; possible D gene TRBD1, 6 bases. Germline V CDR1 and CDR2: SGHNT, YENEEA. This CDR3 spans 14 amino acids. Trimming left V 4 bases short and J 2 bases short, with 12 bases between. The CDR3 coding sequence is TGTGCCAGCAGCTCCGGGACATACCCCTACGAGCAGTACTTC. Translation gives CASSSGTYPYEQYF. Supplemented by reference TRBV11-3 and TRBJ2-7, the full variable domain reads EAGVVQSPRYKIIEKKQPVAFWCNPISGHNTLYWYLQNLGQGPELLIRYENEEAVDDSQLPKDRFSAERLKGVDSTLKIQPAELGDSAVYLCASSSGTYPYEQYFGPGTRLTVT.

A few counts support this clone. The chain joins TRBV28 to TRBJ1-6; the match to TRBD1 covers 8 bases. The CDR3 has 15 amino acids. Germline lookup yields CDR1 MDHEN and CDR2 SYDVKM. The J segment lost 7 bases and the V segment lost 6 bases, leaving 8 bases of the junction unmatched. This chain's CDR3 is CASSRDRGGNSPLHF. CDR3 coding DNA: TGTGCCAGCAGCCGTGACAGGGGAGGAAATTCACCCCTCCACTTT.

The chain is built from TRBV19 and TRBJ2-1; a weak D match, TRBD2 (5 bases). V lost 10 bases and J lost 1, with 17 bases in between. Germline loops: CDR1 LNHDA, CDR2 SQIVND (reference sequence). This CDR3 has 15 residues. This CDR3 is CATQTTSGSYNEQFF. As DNA, the CDR3 is TGTGCCACCCAGACGACGAGCGGTTCCTACAATGAGCAGTTCTTC.

The chain links TRBV7-8 to TRBJ2-1, with D possibly being TRBD1 (5 bases). The V and J ends lost 5 bases and 2 bases respectively, with 7 bases between them. Germline V lookup: CDR1 SGHVS, CDR2 FQNEAQ. The CDR3 extends over 13 amino acids. CDR3 amino acids: CASSQGPYNEQFF. In DNA, the CDR3 is TGTGCCAGCAGCCAGGGTCCCTACAATGAGCAGTTCTTC.

The gene calls are TRBV10-3 and TRBJ2-3; unclear D gene. The CDR3 loop spans 13 amino acids. The V gene lost 3 bases and the J gene lost 4 bases, with 8 bases spanning the gap. From germline, CDR1 is ENHRY and CDR2 SYGVKD. CDR3 in amino acids: CAISDWGADTQYF. The CDR3 DNA sequence: TGTGCCATCAGTGATTGGGGTGCAGATACGCAGTATTTT.

This chain connects TRBV13 to TRBJ2-7; 8 bases are shared with TRBD1. CDR3 length: 14 residues. Germline CDR1 is PRHDT and CDR2 is FYEKMQ (reference sequence). V shed 1 base, J shed 2 bases, and the junction held 1 base outside the gene matches. CDR3 protein: CASSLAQGAYEQYF. The CDR3 bases are TGTGCCAGCAGCTTAGCACAGGGGGCCTACGAGCAGTACTTC.

The chain uses TRBV19 and TRBJ2-3, with 8 bases identical to TRBD1. There are 14 residues in the CDR3. The germline CDR1 and CDR2 sequences are LNHDA and SQIVND (reference sequence). Trimming at V came to 7 bases and at J to 3 bases, leaving 6 bases not matched to a gene. CDR3 sequence: CASNWGTGTDTQYF. Written as DNA, the CDR3 is TGTGCCAGTAATTGGGGGACAGGAACAGATACGCAGTATTTT.

V gene TRBV5-6 combines with J gene TRBJ1-1; TRBD1 agrees at 8 bases. V lost 2 bases to trimming and J lost 1 base; unmatched junction nucleotides: 1. This CDR3 spans 14 amino acids. The germline V gene has CDR1 SGHDT and CDR2 YYEEEE. DNA for the CDR3: TGTGCCAGCAGCTTCGGGACAGGGAACACTGAAGCTTTCTTT. Translated, it gives CASSFGTGNTEAFF.

Written as DNA, the CDR3 is TGTGCCAGCAGCCAATGGGGCACGAGCTCCTACAATGAGCAGTTCTTC. Amino acid sequence: CASSQWGTSSYNEQFF. The V and J genes are TRBV16 and TRBJ2-1; perhaps TRBD1 as D (5 bases). V was clipped by 1 base and J by 0 bases, with 10 bases between them. The CDR3 spans 16 residues. Looked up from germline, CDR1 is KGHSY and CDR2 is FQNENV.

This chain joins TRBV28 and TRBJ2-1; D not certain. With 1 base removed from V and 6 bases from J, the gap between germline ends came to 7 bases. The CDR3 is 13 residues long. Germline lookup yields CDR1 MDHEN and CDR2 SYDVKM. The CDR3 DNA sequence: TGTGCCAGCAGTTTATCTCAGCCCAATGAGCAGTTCTTC. Its translation: CASSLSQPNEQFF. Drawing the rest from reference TRBV28 and TRBJ2-1, the complete variable domain is DVKVTQSSRYLVKRTGEKVFLECVQDMDHENMFWYRQDPGLGLRLIYFSYDVKMKEKGDIPEGYSVSREKKERFSLILESASTNQTSMYLCASSLSQPNEQFFGPGTRLTVL.

The V call is TRBV7-8, the J call TRBJ2-7; D is ambiguous. The CDR3 runs 14 residues. V was cut by 1 base and J by 2 bases, with 9 bases left in between. Germline V gene sequence: CDR1 SGHVS, CDR2 FQNEAQ. The CDR3 region is CASSLGGVTYEQYF. The DNA for the CDR3 is TGTGCCAGCAGCTTAGGTGGGGTAACCTACGAGCAGTACTTC.

V gene TRBV5-1 combines with J gene TRBJ1-1; TRBD1 might be the D (5 bases). The CDR3 has 13 residues. From germline, CDR1 is SGHRS and CDR2 YFSETQ. V lost 3 bases and J lost 3, with 9 bases in between. This chain's CDR3 is CASSSSGHTEAFF. As DNA, the CDR3 is TGCGCCAGCAGCTCCTCGGGGCACACTGAAGCTTTCTTT.

The V call is TRBV29-1, the J call TRBJ2-2; D uncertain. This CDR3 region has 14 residues. Trimming stripped 2 bases from V and 0 bases from J, with 7 bases between. From germline, CDR1 is SQVTM and CDR2 ANQGSEA. CDR3 DNA: TGCAGCGTTGAACCCAGCCCGAACACCGGGGAGCTGTTTTTT. Encoded protein: CSVEPSPNTGELFF.

The chain has TRBV19 and TRBJ2-1; 10 positions agree with TRBD2. The trim removed 1 base at V and 5 bases at J, leaving 5 bases unmatched. Germline V CDR1 and CDR2: LNHDA, SQIVND (reference sequence). The CDR3 has 16 residues. This CDR3 reads CASSIGRLAGDNEQFF. Written as DNA, the CDR3 is TGTGCCAGTAGTATAGGGCGGCTAGCGGGAGACAATGAGCAGTTCTTC. The full variable domain, with the rest looked up from reference TRBV19 and TRBJ2-1, is DGGITQSPKYLFRKEGQNVTLSCEQNLNHDAMYWYRQDPGQGLRLIYYSQIVNDFQKGDIAEGYSVSREKKESFPLTVTSAQKNPTAFYLCASSIGRLAGDNEQFFGPGTRLTVL.

This clone was picked up a small number of times. The chain combines TRBV27 with TRBJ2-1; no clear D gene. The CDR3 spans 15 residues. Germline values: CDR1 MNHEY, CDR2 SMNVEV (reference sequence). The germline V and J ends were trimmed by 7 bases and 5 bases, with 18 bases remaining between them. This chain's CDR3 is CASNSEAGLHNEQFF. The CDR3 DNA reads TGTGCCAGCAACTCCGAAGCTGGGCTTCACAATGAGCAGTTCTTC.

There are many counts of this clone. This chain links TRBV2 with TRBJ2-7; no clear D. V lost 3 bases to trimming and J lost 1 base, with 7 bases between them. The CDR3 is made up of 13 amino acids. The germline V gene encodes CDR1 SNHLY and CDR2 FYNNEI. The CDR3 is CASSDGRSYEQYF. The CDR3 region has the DNA TGTGCCAGCAGTGATGGGCGGTCCTACGAGCAGTACTTC.